Shown below are 10 T cell receptor beta chains from a single sample sequenced in a study of blood T cell repertoires in COVID-19. The table came from immunoSEQ multiplex PCR; TCRdb's copy has only in-frame clones and leaves some out. The data contain 250,000 to 400,000 clones, roughly 88% of them singletons. The sequenced sample was peripheral blood. These receptors originate from a woman between 25 and 40 years old with COVID-19, enrolled during active disease.

The chain joins TRBV30 to TRBJ1-2; 9 positions match TRBD1. Germline V gene lookup returns CDR1 GTSNPN and CDR2 SVGIG (reference sequence). CDR3 length: 12 amino acids. The V gene end was trimmed by 4 bases and the J gene end by 8 bases; junction bases not matched to a gene: 5. DNA for the CDR3: TGTGCCTGGACCCGGGACAGGGTCGGCTACACCTTC. It specifies CAWTRDRVGYTF.

The chain recombines TRBV7-9 with TRBJ2-1; TRBD2 might be the D (5 bases). The V end lost 1 base, the J end lost 6 bases, and 10 bases lay between the germline ends. This CDR3 is 14 amino acids long. Germline V gives CDR1 SEHNR, CDR2 FQNEAQ (reference sequence). CDR3 in amino acids: CASSLEGVVNEQFF. The DNA for the CDR3 is TGTGCCAGCAGCTTAGAGGGAGTTGTCAATGAGCAGTTCTTC.

V and J are TRBV2 and TRBJ2-2; D perhaps matches TRBD2 (5 bases). Germline V gene lookup returns CDR1 SNHLY and CDR2 FYNNEI. This CDR3 is 16 amino acids long. V lost 8 bases to trimming and J lost 5 bases, with 21 bases between them. CDR3 amino acids: CASLSLRTETTGELFF. The CDR3 nucleotides read TGTGCCAGCCTGTCGCTCCGGACTGAAACAACCGGGGAGCTGTTTTTT.

This clone has more than one count but fewer than ten. V gene TRBV10-1 combines with J gene TRBJ1-1; D unclear. This CDR3 is built from 14 residues. CDR1 and CDR2 from the germline V gene are WNHNN and SYGVQD (reference sequence). The ends were cut back, 1 base at V and 4 bases at J, with 10 bases in the middle. The CDR3 DNA follows: TGCGCCAGCAGTGAGTATCGGGGAAGCACTGAAGCTTTCTTT. It is translated as CASSEYRGSTEAFF.

The gene calls are TRBV3-1 (or the pseudogene TRBV3-2) and TRBJ2-1; D uncertain. The V end was cut by 2 bases, the J end by 9 bases, with 5 bases between. Germline V CDR1 and CDR2: LGHDT, YNNKEL (reference sequence). CDR3 length equals 11 residues. The CDR3, as DNA: TGTGCCAGCAGCCAACAGGCTGAGCAGTTCTTC. It is translated as CASSQQAEQFF.

The chain joins TRBV27 to TRBJ2-1; TRBD2 might be the D (5 bases). The V and J ends lost 5 bases and 6 bases respectively, with 14 bases between them. The CDR3 has 14 residues. The germline V gene has CDR1 MNHEY and CDR2 SMNVEV (reference sequence). CDR3 DNA sequence: TGTGCCAGCAGTACGCAGTCCCGGGGCAATGAGCAGTTCTTC. It encodes CASSTQSRGNEQFF.

The CDR3 region has the DNA TGTGCCAGCAGCCGGGGCCTGAACACCGGGGAGCTGTTTTTT. Amino acid sequence: CASSRGLNTGELFF. The V call is TRBV7-8, the J call TRBJ2-2; D tentatively reads TRBD1 or TRBD2 (5 bases each). Trimming took 5 bases from V and 1 from J, leaving 8 bases between them. This CDR3 region has 14 residues. In germline, CDR1 is SGHVS, CDR2 FQNEAQ.

This sequence joins TRBV19 and TRBJ2-1; 11 positions agree with TRBD2. CDR1 LNHDA and CDR2 SQIVND come from the germline V gene (reference sequence). This CDR3 has 18 residues. V shed 3 bases, J shed 1 base, and the junction held 8 bases outside the gene matches. CDR3 nucleotide sequence: TGTGCCAGTAGTATTGGGGGACTAGCGGAGATGTCCTACAATGAGCAGTTCTTC. Translated: CASSIGGLAEMSYNEQFF.

This chain connects TRBV10-3 to TRBJ2-7, with 10 bases fitting TRBD1. The CDR3 length is 15 residues. Trimming took 4 bases from V and 0 from J; bases not matched to a gene: 3. Germline V gene lookup returns CDR1 ENHRY and CDR2 SYGVKD. This CDR3 reads CAISGGQGSSYEQYF. The DNA for the CDR3 is TGTGCCATCAGTGGGGGACAGGGGAGCTCCTACGAGCAGTACTTC.

The chain links TRBV4-1 to TRBJ2-1; possibly TRBD2 for D (6 bases). The germline V gene has CDR1 MGHRA and CDR2 YSYEKL. V lost 4 bases, J lost 0 bases, and 7 bases lay in between. The CDR3 loop spans 14 amino acids. The CDR3 nucleotides read TGCGCCAGCAGCCCCGGGAGCTCCTACAATGAGCAGTTCTTC. Amino acid sequence: CASSPGSSYNEQFF.